One sample yielded the 9 T cell receptor beta chains listed below, sequenced in a study of monozygotic twins with cystic fibrosis (dated by TCRdb to the early 2020s). The library was produced with the immunoSEQ multiplex PCR assay. Entries here come from immuneACCESS through TCRdb and include only in-frame sequences with V and J called. Some clones fail to appear in such tables; in the studies checked, an unresolved V gene covers under half of the shortfall, and the cause of the remainder is unknown. The sample table shows more than 30,000 clones, and 90% to 98% are seen once. In total, the top ten clones hold 0.17% of the sample. Sequences were obtained from blood. The receptors originated from a girl aged 2-10 years with cystic fibrosis.

The chain employs TRBV14 and TRBJ2-5, with D perhaps TRBD2 (6 bases). In germline, CDR1 is SGHDN, CDR2 FVKESK. The CDR3 consists of 15 residues. Trimming pared 0 bases from V and 1 base from J, leaving 9 bases between. CDR3 sequence reads: CASSQDRDSQETQYF. CDR3 bases: TGTGCCAGCAGCCAAGACAGGGACTCCCAAGAGACCCAGTACTTC.

The genes are TRBV4-1 and TRBJ2-1, with 9 bases lining up with TRBD2. V was pared by 4 bases and J by 4 bases, with 8 bases of the junction left unmatched. The germline gives CDR1 MGHRA, CDR2 YSYEKL. This CDR3 spans 16 amino acids. The CDR3 nucleotides read TGCGCCAGCAGCCCGGCCGGCGGGAGGGTTTACAATGAGCAGTTCTTC. It yields the protein CASSPAGGRVYNEQFF.

This chain joins TRBV5-1 and TRBJ2-1, with 9 bases lining up with TRBD2. Germline lookup yields CDR1 SGHRS and CDR2 YFSETQ. The V and J ends lost 2 bases and 2 bases, in that order; junction bases with no gene match: 5. This CDR3 spans 16 amino acids. The CDR3 is CASSFLASGTYNEQFF. As DNA, the CDR3 is TGCGCCAGCAGCTTTTTGGCTAGCGGGACCTACAATGAGCAGTTCTTC.

This chain uses TRBV11-1 with TRBJ2-7; tentative D call: TRBD2 (5 bases). In germline, CDR1 is SGHAT, CDR2 FQDESV (reference sequence). This CDR3 has 15 amino acids. The ends were cut back, 5 bases at V and 6 bases at J, with 20 bases in the middle. CDR3 in DNA: TGTGCCAGCAGCCTAAGTGCCGGGGTCCGCGGCGAGCAGTACTTC. It yields the protein CASSLSAGVRGEQYF.

The rearrangement joins TRBV9 to TRBJ2-6; D gene uncertain. The CDR3 has 16 amino acids. V lost 2 bases and J lost 0, with 9 bases in between. Germline loops: CDR1 SGDLS, CDR2 YYNGEE. CDR3: CASSVHSLSGANVLTF. CDR3 bases: TGTGCCAGCAGCGTTCACAGCCTCTCTGGGGCCAACGTCCTGACTTTC.

This sequence joins TRBV6-1 and TRBJ2-5; D unresolved. CDR1 and CDR2 from the germline V gene are MNHNS and SASEGT. V was trimmed by 1 base and J by 10 bases, leaving 4 bases between them. This CDR3 contains 10 residues. The chain's CDR3 is CASSEVDQYF. The CDR3 DNA follows: TGTGCCAGCAGTGAAGTGGACCAGTACTTC.

J is TRBJ1-5 and V is TRBV18; TRBD1 might be the D (5 bases). The CDR3 runs to 13 residues. V was shortened by 3 bases and J by 5 bases, with 8 bases between the two germline ends. The V gene's germline CDR1 is KGHSH and CDR2 LQKENI. The CDR3 loop reads CASSPATDQPQHF. CDR3 nucleotide sequence: TGTGCCAGCTCACCGGCGACAGATCAGCCCCAGCATTTT.

The rearrangement joins TRBV7-2 to TRBJ2-1; 9 nucleotides line up with TRBD2. The germline gives CDR1 SGHTA, CDR2 FQGNSA. The trim removed 5 bases at V and 2 bases at J, leaving 7 bases unmatched. This CDR3 region has 16 residues. CDR3 in amino acids: CASSPASGITYNEQFF. The DNA for the CDR3 is TGTGCCAGCAGCCCAGCTAGCGGGATTACCTACAATGAGCAGTTCTTC.

The V and J genes are TRBV6-5 and TRBJ1-2; a weak D match, TRBD1 (5 bases). CDR1 and CDR2 (germline): MNHEY, SVGAGI. This CDR3 region has 15 residues. V dropped 5 bases and J dropped 0 bases, with 13 bases sitting between them. In DNA form, the CDR3 reads TGTGCCAGCAGTGGGAGGGACCCAGCTAACTATGGCTACACCTTC. It yields the protein CASSGRDPANYGYTF.